This T cell receptor beta chain was sequenced during a study of blood T cell repertoires in COVID-19. The wider study: Acute and convalescent COVID-19 specimens originated in the United States, Italy and Spain. From T cells, B-cell-depleted T cells, or PBMCs came the material, which was cDNA or gDNA.

V shed 5 bases and J shed 4 bases, with 14 bases lying between them. Germline assignment: CDR1 SGHTA and CDR2 FQGNSA. The CDR3 loop spans 14 amino acids. In the original processing: The assay estimated nucleated cells by amplifying reference gene primers. Measured with immunoSEQ multiplex PCR; TCRdb has only the in-frame clones, and not every one. V and J calls and clone size come straight from that table; D and trimming were deduced from the DNA. Counted here are tens of thousands of clones, roughly 80% occurring once; the ten biggest clones make up approximately 15%. The chain has TRBV7-2 and TRBJ1-1; weak D call: TRBD1 (5 bases). This receptor was taken from an elderly woman with active or convalescent COVID-19. Sequenced: peripheral blood. The CDR3: CASSRITGSTEAFF. For the CDR3, the DNA is TGTGCCAGCAGCCGGATAACAGGAAGCACTGAAGCTTTCTTT. Supplemented by reference TRBV7-2 and TRBJ1-1, the full variable domain reads GAGVSQSPSNKVTEKGKDVELRCDPISGHTALYWYRQSLGQGLEFLIYFQGNSAPDKSGLPSDRFSAERTGGSVSTLTIQRTQQEDSAVYLCASSRITGSTEAFFGQGTRLTVV.